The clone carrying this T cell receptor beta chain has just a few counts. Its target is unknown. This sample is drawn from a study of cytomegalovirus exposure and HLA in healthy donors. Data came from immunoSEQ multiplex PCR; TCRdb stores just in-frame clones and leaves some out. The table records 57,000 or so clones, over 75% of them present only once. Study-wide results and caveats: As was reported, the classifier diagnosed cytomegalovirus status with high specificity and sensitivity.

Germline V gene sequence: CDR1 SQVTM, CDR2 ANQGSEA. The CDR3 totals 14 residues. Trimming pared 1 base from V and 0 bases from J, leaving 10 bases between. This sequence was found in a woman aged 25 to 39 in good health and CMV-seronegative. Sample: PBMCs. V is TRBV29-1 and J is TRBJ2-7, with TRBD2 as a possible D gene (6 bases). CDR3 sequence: CSVEVSGSSYEQYF. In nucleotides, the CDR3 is TGCAGCGTTGAAGTTTCCGGGAGCTCCTACGAGCAGTACTTC.